This T cell receptor (beta chain) was found in a study of cytomegalovirus exposure and HLA in healthy donors. Primers: 60 Vbeta forward and 13 Jbeta reverse. Clones were sequenced by immunoSEQ multiplex PCR, and TCRdb holds only the in-frame ones, with some missing. The table records roughly 150,000 clones, roughly four fifths of them present only once. CDR1 is SGHKS, CDR2 YYEKEE, per germline (reference sequence). Trimming cost V 1 base and J 0 bases, with 7 bases left between them. The CDR3 covers 14 residues. V gene TRBV5-5 combines with J gene TRBJ1-1; no firm D call. Sequencing was done on a sample of PBMCs. This TCR came from a man under 40 in good health and CMV-seronegative. The CDR3 region is CASSLSGMNTEAFF. CDR3 nucleotides: TGTGCCAGCAGCTTGTCCGGGATGAACACTGAAGCTTTCTTT. Combining the CDR3 with reference TRBV5-5 and TRBJ1-1 gives the whole variable domain DAGVTQSPTHLIKTRGQQVTLRCSPISGHKSVSWYQQVLGQGPQFIFQYYEKEERGRGNFPDRFSARQFPNYSSELNVNALLLGDSALYLCASSLSGMNTEAFFGQGTRLTVV.